One and the same sample provided the 32 T cell receptor beta chains below, sequenced in a study of post-analysis software for immune sequencing data. Points from the study as a whole: About 5 TRBV segments appeared more often in patients than in controls, and TRBV5-6, TRBV5-1 and TRBV20-1 were among these.

The antigens for these receptors are not known. Incorporated into the TCR beta cDNA libraries were unique molecular identifiers, which served to reduce PCR and sequencing biases. In TCRdb, the PCR reads were re-called with MiXCR into one record per CDR3 protein. This table holds approximately 160,000 distinct CDR3 sequences, approximately 30% found once. The material sequenced was blood. The receptors stem from a girl aged 10 to 17 with multiple sclerosis.

The chain links TRBV20-1 to TRBJ2-7; 9 bases line up with TRBD2. Per the germline V gene, CDR1 is DFQATT and CDR2 is SNEGSKA (reference sequence). With 0 bases clipped from V and 0 bases from J, the junction kept 3 bases outside the gene matches. This CDR3 is 15 amino acids long. CDR3 in amino acids: CSARDRLAASYEQYF. The CDR3 bases are TGCAGTGCTAGAGATCGACTAGCGGCCTCCTACGAGCAGTACTTC.

This clonotype was picked up many times. The chain uses TRBV5-1 and TRBJ2-3; D perhaps matches TRBD2 (5 bases). This CDR3 comprises 13 residues. V was shortened by 3 bases and J by 3 bases, with 8 bases between the two germline ends. Looked up from germline, CDR1 is SGHRS and CDR2 is YFSETQ. The CDR3, as DNA: TGCGCCAGCAGCTACCGGGGTACAGATACGCAGTATTTT. This sequence encodes CASSYRGTDTQYF. The full variable domain, completed using reference TRBV5-1 and TRBJ2-3, is KAGVTQTPRYLIKTRGQQVTLSCSPISGHRSVSWYQQTPGQGLQFLFEYFSETQRNKGNFPGRFSGRQFSNSRSEMNVSTLELGDSALYLCASSYRGTDTQYFGPGTRLTVL.

The chain links TRBV7-8 to TRBJ2-1; no definite D call. Between the trimmed V and J ends, which lost 0 bases and 2 bases, there was a span of 8 bases. The CDR3 sequence is 15 residues long. Germline lookup yields CDR1 SGHVS and CDR2 FQNEAQ. CDR3 coding DNA: TGTGCCAGCAGCTTAGCGTCGTCAGCCTACAATGAGCAGTTCTTC. Translated: CASSLASSAYNEQFF.

This clonotype was counted a single time. The chain combines TRBV3-1 with TRBJ2-1; D remains ambiguous. Per germline, CDR1 LGHDT and CDR2 YNNKEL (reference sequence). The CDR3 spans 15 residues. The V gene lost 0 bases and the J gene lost 10 bases, with 16 bases spanning the gap. The CDR3 is CASSQDLDQRREQFF. The CDR3 DNA is TGTGCCAGCAGCCAAGATCTGGACCAAAGAAGAGAGCAGTTCTTC.

With regard to this clonotype: A much larger clone is a single base away; this may be a read error. This chain uses TRBV29-1 with TRBJ2-6, with D possibly TRBD1 on 5 matching bases. The CDR3 length is 14 residues. Germline values: CDR1 SQVTM, CDR2 ANQGSEA. CDR3 bases: TGCAGCGTTATTTACACCTCTGGGGCCAACATCCTGACTTTC. Its protein product is CSVIYTSGANILTF.

This clonotype was picked up a small number of times. With a much larger clone just one base away, this may be a read error. The rearrangement links TRBV12-3 or TRBV12-4 to TRBJ2-1, with 9 bases that match TRBD2. This CDR3 has 15 residues. CDR3 protein: CASSLSGRTNNAQFF. The CDR3 bases are TGTGCCAGCAGCCTCAGCGGGAGGACGAACAATGCGCAGTTCTTC.

This clonotype was counted ten times or more. The V call is TRBV29-1, the J call TRBJ2-3; no definite D call. This CDR3 is 12 amino acids long. Trimming left V 1 base short and J 1 base short, with 3 bases between. Per germline, CDR1 SQVTM and CDR2 ANQGSEA. The CDR3 sequence: CSVEAGTDTQYF. CDR3 nucleotide sequence: TGCAGCGTTGAAGCCGGCACAGATACGCAGTATTTT.

This clonotype showed up many times. This chain uses TRBV10-1 with TRBJ2-1; 8 nucleotides align to TRBD2. This CDR3 contains 13 residues. The J segment lost 6 bases and the V segment lost 3 bases, leaving 1 base of the junction unmatched. The germline V gene encodes CDR1 WNHNN and CDR2 SYGVQD (reference sequence). Written as DNA, the CDR3 is TGCGCCAGCAGTGAAGCGGGAGTCAATGAGCAGTTCTTC. Its protein product is CASSEAGVNEQFF.

This clonotype showed up many times. The CDR3 spells CASSLFGDRSSGQYF. The CDR3 region has the DNA TGCGCCAGCAGCTTATTCGGGGACCGTTCTTCCGGGCAGTACTTC. This chain uses TRBV5-1 with TRBJ2-4; D assignment may be TRBD1 or TRBD2 (5 bases each). The V gene lost 2 bases and the J gene lost 13 bases, with 22 bases spanning the gap. The CDR3 is made up of 15 amino acids. Germline CDR1 reads SGHRS; CDR2 reads YFSETQ.

This clonotype has a handful of counts. This chain connects TRBV20-1 to TRBJ2-7, with D tentatively TRBD1 (5 bases). The CDR3 loop spans 15 amino acids. The V end was cut by 0 bases, the J end by 5 bases, with 17 bases between. The germline V gene has CDR1 DFQATT and CDR2 SNEGSKA (reference sequence). The CDR3 region is CSARDPTEKLDEQYF. For the CDR3, the DNA is TGCAGTGCTAGAGATCCGACAGAGAAGTTGGACGAGCAGTACTTC.

This clonotype was seen a single time. The V call is TRBV2, the J call TRBJ2-5; 8 nucleotides match TRBD1. J gave up 7 bases and V 7 bases, and 11 bases lay outside the gene matches. The length of the CDR3 is 14 residues. CDR1 is SNHLY, CDR2 FYNNEI, per germline. This CDR3 is CASKRTDREGTQYF. The DNA of the CDR3 is TGTGCCAGCAAAAGGACGGACAGGGAAGGGACCCAGTACTTC.

The chain combines TRBV7-9 with TRBJ2-3, with D perhaps TRBD2 (6 bases). Germline V CDR1 and CDR2: SEHNR, FQNEAQ (reference sequence). The CDR3 runs 15 residues. Trimming took 3 bases from V and 4 from J, leaving 14 bases between them. The CDR3 sequence: CASSFDGRDSDTQYF. CDR3 nucleotides: TGTGCCAGCAGCTTCGACGGCCGGGACTCAGATACGCAGTATTTT.

This clonotype appeared many times. V usage is TRBV29-1 and J usage is TRBJ2-1; D remains unclear. In germline, CDR1 is SQVTM, CDR2 ANQGSEA. V was cut by 7 bases and J by 0 bases, with 10 bases left in between. This CDR3 spans 13 amino acids. The CDR3 here is CSAADDSYNEQFF. CDR3 nucleotide sequence: TGCAGCGCTGCGGATGACTCCTACAATGAGCAGTTCTTC.

This clonotype was found many times. The chain uses TRBV10-3 and TRBJ2-1; possibly TRBD2 for D (5 bases). The CDR3 is made up of 15 amino acids. Germline-derived CDR1 and CDR2 are ENHRY and SYGVKD. V lost 0 bases to trimming and J lost 9 bases, with 15 bases between them. DNA for the CDR3: TGTGCCATCAGTGAGTCTGTAGGCGGGCAGGCTGAGCAGTTCTTC. Translated: CAISESVGGQAEQFF.

About this clonotype itself: This sequence may be a read error, since a much larger clone differs from it by one base. The rearrangement uses TRBV24-1 and TRBJ2-7; D gene unclear. Germline CDR1 KGHDR, CDR2 SFDVKD. This CDR3 region has 14 residues. V lost 6 bases and J 5 bases, leaving 16 bases between the germline ends. The CDR3 nucleotides read TGTGCCACCAGTCGTTCGGCACTGAGCCACGAGCAGTACTTC. This encodes CATSRSALSHEQYF.

This clonotype was observed a few times. The genes are TRBV25-1 and TRBJ2-5; TRBD2 matches 11 bases. Germline CDR1 and CDR2: MGHDK and SYGVNS. The CDR3 contains 16 residues. V shed 1 base and J 3 bases; nucleotides not matched to a gene: 4. The CDR3 region is CASSELGGLAEETQYF. The CDR3 coding sequence is TGTGCCAGCAGTGAATTGGGGGGACTAGCGGAAGAGACCCAGTACTTC. The variable domain in full, completed from reference TRBV25-1 and TRBJ2-5, reads EADIYQTPRYLVIGTGKKITLECSQTMGHDKMYWYQQDPGMELHLIHYSYGVNSTEKGDLSSESTVSRIRTEHFPLTLESARPSHTSQYLCASSELGGLAEETQYFGPGTRLLVL.

Worth noting for this clonotype: It may be a read error: a sequence one base away is much more abundant. The chain recombines TRBV4-2 with TRBJ2-7; TRBD2 agrees at 9 bases. This CDR3 is built from 16 residues. The germline V gene encodes CDR1 LGHNA and CDR2 YNFKEQ. The DNA for the CDR3 is TGTGTCAGCAGCCAAGATGGTAGCGGGAGCTCCTACGAGCAGTACTTC. Its translation: CVSSQDGSGSSYEQYF.

The chain combines TRBV10-3 with TRBJ2-3; TRBD2 matches 10 bases. V was pared by 11 bases and J by 4 bases, with 12 bases of the junction left unmatched. There are 15 residues in the CDR3. Germline CDR1 reads ENHRY; CDR2 reads SYGVKD. Here the CDR3 reads CAVTGTSASADTQYF. The CDR3 nucleotides are TGTGCCGTCACTGGGACTAGCGCCTCAGCAGATACGCAGTATTTT.

In its sample, this clonotype was seen many times. This chain connects TRBV29-1 to TRBJ2-1; D gene unclear. The V gene lost 4 bases and the J gene lost 4 bases, with 14 bases spanning the gap. Germline V gene data show CDR1 as SQVTM and CDR2 as ANQGSEA. The CDR3 sequence is 14 residues long. The CDR3 protein is CSVVVDGRYNEQFF. In nucleotides, the CDR3 is TGCAGCGTTGTGGTGGACGGCCGGTACAATGAGCAGTTCTTC.

For this clonotype: A much larger clone is a single base away; this may be a read error. The chain combines TRBV15 with TRBJ2-5; D is possibly TRBD1 (6 bases). CDR3 size: 15 residues. The germline V gene has CDR1 LNHNV and CDR2 YYDKDF (reference sequence). CDR3 sequence: CAPSRGLDSQETQYF. The DNA of the CDR3 is TGTGCCCCCAGCAGGGGATTGGACAGCCAAGAGACCCAGTACTTC.

This clonotype occurred many times. The chain combines TRBV28 with TRBJ2-7; D might be TRBD2 (5 bases). The CDR3 runs to 13 residues. V lost 6 bases and J lost 2, with 11 bases in between. Germline lookup yields CDR1 MDHEN and CDR2 SYDVKM. CDR3 residues: CASRPDGAYEQYF. The CDR3 DNA follows: TGTGCCAGCAGACCCGACGGGGCCTACGAGCAGTACTTC.

Worth noting for this clonotype: Sequence at one end of the junction differs from germline and may be a read error. The CDR3 DNA sequence: TGTGCCAGCAGTTTGCGGGGGGGGACTAGCGGTTCCTACGATGAGCAGTTCTTC. Translation gives CASSLRGGTSGSYDEQFF. The gene calls are TRBV28 and TRBJ2-1; 11 bases match TRBD2. The CDR3 runs 18 residues. Germline CDR1 MDHEN, CDR2 SYDVKM.

In the case of this clonotype: A much bigger clone sits one base away, suggesting this may be a read error. This chain joins TRBV7-3 and TRBJ2-1, with TRBD2 as a possible D gene (5 bases). CDR1 and CDR2 (germline): SGHTA, FQGTGA. CDR3 length: 15 residues. The DNA of the CDR3 is TGTGCCAGCAGTCCCTTTGGAGGCCTTTACAATGAGCAGGTCTTC. This gives the protein CASSPFGGLYNEQVF.

This clonotype was seen at least ten times. The J gene is TRBJ1-1, the V gene TRBV5-1, with 7 bases aligning to TRBD1. The ends lost 0 bases at V and 1 base at J; junction bases unmatched: 0. The CDR3 runs to 14 residues. CDR1 SGHRS and CDR2 YFSETQ come from the germline V gene. This chain's CDR3 is CASSLDRGNTEAFF. The CDR3 DNA reads as TGCGCCAGCAGCTTGGACAGGGGGAACACTGAAGCTTTCTTT.

In its sample, this clonotype was seen a few times. The chain employs TRBV7-9 and TRBJ1-1, with D unclear. Trimming removed 3 bases at V and 8 bases at J, with 13 bases between. Germline V CDR1 and CDR2: SEHNR, FQNEAQ (reference sequence). CDR3 length: 13 residues. CDR3 nucleotide sequence: TGTGCCAGCAGCTTTGGAACGCTGCAAGAAGCTTTCTTT. Encoded protein: CASSFGTLQEAFF. Full variable domain (remainder filled in from reference TRBV7-9 and TRBJ1-1): DTGVSQNPRHKITKRGQNVTFRCDPISEHNRLYWYRQTLGQGPEFLTYFQNEAQLEKSRLLSDRFSAERPKGSFSTLEIQRTEQGDSAMYLCASSFGTLQEAFFGQGTRLTVV.

The V call is TRBV27, the J call TRBJ2-5; D possibly corresponds to TRBD2 (6 bases). Germline V gives CDR1 MNHEY, CDR2 SMNVEV (reference sequence). V lost 3 bases and J 4 bases, leaving 12 bases between the germline ends. This CDR3 is 14 amino acids long. The CDR3 nucleotides read TGTGCCAGCAGTTTTAGTATGCGGGGAGAGACCCAGTACTTC. It codes for CASSFSMRGETQYF.

This clonotype was counted only a few times. Sequence at one end of the junction differs from germline and may be a read error. The rearrangement uses TRBV4-1 and TRBJ2-7; 12 bases map to TRBD2. Germline V CDR1 and CDR2: MGHRA, YSYEKL. The CDR3 spans 15 residues. The chain's CDR3 is CASSPRTSGIYAQYF. The CDR3 DNA follows: TGCGCCAGCAGCCCCCGGACTAGCGGGATCTACGCGCAGTACTTC.

The chain links TRBV28 to TRBJ1-4; a weak D match, TRBD1 (5 bases). The V end lost 0 bases, the J end lost 8 bases, and 13 bases lay between the germline ends. CDR3 length: 15 residues. Germline CDR1 reads MDHEN; CDR2 reads SYDVKM. The CDR3 region has the DNA TGTGCCAGCAGTTTATGGACAGCCCACGGCGAAAAACTGTTTTTT. Protein product: CASSLWTAHGEKLFF.

As concerns this clonotype: Germline is not matched at one junction end, which may reflect a read error. This sequence joins TRBV3-1 and TRBJ1-2; D is unclear. Germline lookup yields CDR1 LGHDT and CDR2 YNNKEL (reference sequence). This CDR3 is 13 amino acids long. CDR3 coding DNA: TGTGTCAGCAGCCGAGATTCGACGGAGGGCTACACCTTC. It is translated as CVSSRDSTEGYTF.

This clonotype was seen just once. This may be a read error, as it is one base from a much larger clone. This chain uses TRBV12-3 or TRBV12-4 with TRBJ2-7; D is undetermined. Trimming pared 5 bases from V and 0 bases from J, leaving 8 bases between. The length of the CDR3 is 13 residues. CDR3 in DNA: TGTGCCAGCAGTGCAACGAGCTCCTACGAGCAGTACTTC. This translates into CASSATSSYEQYF.

This clonotype was seen repeatedly, ten times or more. The gene calls are TRBV12-3 or TRBV12-4 and TRBJ2-3; D is perhaps TRBD2 (6 bases). The CDR3 is 13 amino acids. With 5 bases removed from V and 5 bases from J, the gap between germline ends came to 11 bases. CDR3 loop: CASSILAVDTQYF. In DNA, the CDR3 is TGTGCCAGCAGTATTTTAGCGGTAGATACGCAGTATTTT.

This clonotype was found a few times. The V and J genes are TRBV6-1 and TRBJ1-2; tentative D call: TRBD1 (5 bases). Trimming left V 2 bases short and J 0 bases short, with 16 bases between. There are 17 residues in the CDR3. The V gene's germline CDR1 is MNHNS and CDR2 SASEGT. CDR3 protein: CASSERYTGGTNYGYTF. The CDR3, as DNA: TGTGCCAGCAGTGAAAGGTACACAGGTGGAACTAACTATGGCTACACCTTC.